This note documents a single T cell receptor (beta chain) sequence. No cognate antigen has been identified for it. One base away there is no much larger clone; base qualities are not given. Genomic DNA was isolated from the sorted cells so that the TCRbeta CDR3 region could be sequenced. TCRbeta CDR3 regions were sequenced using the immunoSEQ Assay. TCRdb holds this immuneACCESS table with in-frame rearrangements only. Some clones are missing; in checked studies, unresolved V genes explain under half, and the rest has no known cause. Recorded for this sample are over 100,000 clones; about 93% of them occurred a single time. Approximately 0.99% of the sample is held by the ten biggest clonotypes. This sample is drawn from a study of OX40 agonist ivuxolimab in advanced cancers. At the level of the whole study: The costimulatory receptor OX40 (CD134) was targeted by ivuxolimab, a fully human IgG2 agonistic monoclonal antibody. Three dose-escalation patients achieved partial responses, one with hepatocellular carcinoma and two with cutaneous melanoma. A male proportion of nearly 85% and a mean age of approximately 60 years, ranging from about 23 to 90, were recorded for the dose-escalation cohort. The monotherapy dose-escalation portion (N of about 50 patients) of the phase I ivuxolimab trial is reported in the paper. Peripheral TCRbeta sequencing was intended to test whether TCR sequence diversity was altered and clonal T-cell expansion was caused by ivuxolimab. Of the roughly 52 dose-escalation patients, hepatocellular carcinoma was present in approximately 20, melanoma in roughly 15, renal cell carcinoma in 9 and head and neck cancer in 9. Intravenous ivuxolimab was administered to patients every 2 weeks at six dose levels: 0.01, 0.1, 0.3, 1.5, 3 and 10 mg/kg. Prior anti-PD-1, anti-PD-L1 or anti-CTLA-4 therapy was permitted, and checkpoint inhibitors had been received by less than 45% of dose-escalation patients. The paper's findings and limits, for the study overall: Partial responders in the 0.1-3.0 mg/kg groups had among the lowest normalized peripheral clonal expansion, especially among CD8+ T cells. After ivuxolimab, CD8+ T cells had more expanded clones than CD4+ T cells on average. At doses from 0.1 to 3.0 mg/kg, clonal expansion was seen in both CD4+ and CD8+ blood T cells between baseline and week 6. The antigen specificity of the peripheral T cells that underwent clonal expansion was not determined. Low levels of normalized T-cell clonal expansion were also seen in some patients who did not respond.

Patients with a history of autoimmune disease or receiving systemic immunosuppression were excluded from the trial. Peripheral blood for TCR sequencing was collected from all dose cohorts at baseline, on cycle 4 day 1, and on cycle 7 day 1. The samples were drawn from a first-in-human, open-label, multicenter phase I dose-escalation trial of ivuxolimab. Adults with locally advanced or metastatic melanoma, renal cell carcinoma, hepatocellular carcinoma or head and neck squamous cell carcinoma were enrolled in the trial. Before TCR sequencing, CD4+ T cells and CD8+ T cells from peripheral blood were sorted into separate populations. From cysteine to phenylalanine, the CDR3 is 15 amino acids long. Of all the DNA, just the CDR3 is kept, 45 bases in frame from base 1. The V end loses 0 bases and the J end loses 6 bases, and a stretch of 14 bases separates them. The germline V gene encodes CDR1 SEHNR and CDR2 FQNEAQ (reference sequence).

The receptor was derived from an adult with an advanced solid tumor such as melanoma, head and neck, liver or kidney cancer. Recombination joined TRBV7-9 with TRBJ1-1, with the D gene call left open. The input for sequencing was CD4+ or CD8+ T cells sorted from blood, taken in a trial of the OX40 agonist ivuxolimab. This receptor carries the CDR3 CASSLASGSGPEAFF. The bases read TGTGCCAGCAGCTTAGCGTCGGGTTCGGGTCCTGAAGCTTTCTTT. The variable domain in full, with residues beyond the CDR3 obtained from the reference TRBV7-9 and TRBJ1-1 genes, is DTGVSQNPRHKITKRGQNVTFRCDPISEHNRLYWYRQTLGQGPEFLTYFQNEAQLEKSRLLSDRFSAERPKGSFSTLEIQRTEQGDSAMYLCASSLASGSGPEAFFGQGTRLTVV.